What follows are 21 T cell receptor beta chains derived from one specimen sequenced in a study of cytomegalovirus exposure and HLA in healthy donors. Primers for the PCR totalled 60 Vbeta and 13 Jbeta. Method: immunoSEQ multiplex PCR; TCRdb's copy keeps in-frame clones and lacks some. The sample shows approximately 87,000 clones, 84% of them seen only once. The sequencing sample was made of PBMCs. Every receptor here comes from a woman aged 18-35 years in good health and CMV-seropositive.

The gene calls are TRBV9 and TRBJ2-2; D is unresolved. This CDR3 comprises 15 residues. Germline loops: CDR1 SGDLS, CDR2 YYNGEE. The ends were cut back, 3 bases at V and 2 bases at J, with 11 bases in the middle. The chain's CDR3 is CASSDSTSNTGELFF. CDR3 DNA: TGTGCCAGCAGCGATTCCACTTCAAACACCGGGGAGCTGTTTTTT. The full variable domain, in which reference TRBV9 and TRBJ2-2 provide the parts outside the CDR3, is DSGVTQTPKHLITATGQRVTLRCSPRSGDLSVYWYQQSLDQGLQFLIQYYNGEERAKGNILERFSAQQFPDLHSELNLSSLELGDSALYFCASSDSTSNTGELFFGEGSRLTVL.

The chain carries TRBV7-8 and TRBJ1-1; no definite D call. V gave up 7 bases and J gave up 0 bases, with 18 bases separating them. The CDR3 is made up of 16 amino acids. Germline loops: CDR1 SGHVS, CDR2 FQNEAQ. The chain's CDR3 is CASINPHSRMNTEAFF. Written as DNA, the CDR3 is TGTGCCAGCATCAACCCCCACTCCCGAATGAACACTGAAGCTTTCTTT.

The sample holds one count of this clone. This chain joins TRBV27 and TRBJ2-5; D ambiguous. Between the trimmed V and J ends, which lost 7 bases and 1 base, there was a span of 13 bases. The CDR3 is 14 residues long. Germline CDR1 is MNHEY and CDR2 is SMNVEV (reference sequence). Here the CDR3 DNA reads TGTGCCAGCAAAAGTGTGGAGTCCCAAGAGACCCAGTACTTC. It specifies CASKSVESQETQYF.

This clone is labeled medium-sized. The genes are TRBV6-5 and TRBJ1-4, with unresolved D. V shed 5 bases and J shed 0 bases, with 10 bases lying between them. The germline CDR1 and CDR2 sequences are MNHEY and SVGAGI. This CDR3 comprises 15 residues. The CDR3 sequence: CASSQTASTNEKLFF. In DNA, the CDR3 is TGTGCCAGCAGTCAAACAGCATCAACTAATGAAAAACTGTTTTTT.

DNA for the CDR3: TGTGCCAGCAGTGAGGACAGGAGTGGCAATCAGCCCCAGCATTTT. Its protein product is CASSEDRSGNQPQHF. The rearrangement uses TRBV2 and TRBJ1-5; 7 bases line up with TRBD1. Looked up from germline, CDR1 is SNHLY and CDR2 is FYNNEI. The CDR3 has 15 residues. The V and J ends lost 3 bases and 2 bases, in that order; junction bases with no gene match: 4.

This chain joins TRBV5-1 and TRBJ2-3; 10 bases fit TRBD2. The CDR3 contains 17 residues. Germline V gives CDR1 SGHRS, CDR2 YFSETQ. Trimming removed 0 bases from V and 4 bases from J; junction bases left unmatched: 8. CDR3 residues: CASSLARGSGRSDTQYF. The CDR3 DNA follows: TGCGCCAGCAGCTTGGCCCGGGGTAGCGGGAGGTCAGATACGCAGTATTTT.

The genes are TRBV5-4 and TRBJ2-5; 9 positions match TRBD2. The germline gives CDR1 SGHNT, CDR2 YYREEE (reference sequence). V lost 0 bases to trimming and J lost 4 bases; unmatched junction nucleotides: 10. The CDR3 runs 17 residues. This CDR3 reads CASSLGISGSKRETQYF. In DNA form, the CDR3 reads TGTGCCAGCAGCTTGGGCATTAGCGGGAGTAAGCGAGAGACCCAGTACTTC.

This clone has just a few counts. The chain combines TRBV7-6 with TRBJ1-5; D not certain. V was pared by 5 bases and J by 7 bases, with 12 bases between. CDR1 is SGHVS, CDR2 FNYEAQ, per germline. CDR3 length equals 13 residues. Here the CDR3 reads CASSVKGGQPQHF. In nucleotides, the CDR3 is TGTGCCAGCAGCGTTAAAGGAGGCCAGCCCCAGCATTTT.

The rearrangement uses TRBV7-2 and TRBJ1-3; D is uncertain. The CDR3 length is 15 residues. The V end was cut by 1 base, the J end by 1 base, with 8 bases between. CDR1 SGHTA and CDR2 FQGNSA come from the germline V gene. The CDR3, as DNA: TGTGCCAGCAGCTTAGGAGGGTCTTCTGGAAACACCATATATTTT. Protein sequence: CASSLGGSSGNTIYF.

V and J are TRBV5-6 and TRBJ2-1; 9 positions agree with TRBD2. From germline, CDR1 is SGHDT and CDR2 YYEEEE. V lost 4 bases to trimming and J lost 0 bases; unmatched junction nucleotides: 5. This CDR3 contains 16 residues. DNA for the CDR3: TGTGCCAGCAGCACAGGGCGGGAGGGCTCCTACAATGAGCAGTTCTTC. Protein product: CASSTGREGSYNEQFF.

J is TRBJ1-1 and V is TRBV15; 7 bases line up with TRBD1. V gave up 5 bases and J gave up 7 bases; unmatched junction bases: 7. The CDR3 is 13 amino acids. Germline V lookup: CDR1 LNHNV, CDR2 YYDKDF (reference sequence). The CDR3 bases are TGTGCCACCAGCTCCCAGGGGGATCTTGAAGCTTTCTTT. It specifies CATSSQGDLEAFF.

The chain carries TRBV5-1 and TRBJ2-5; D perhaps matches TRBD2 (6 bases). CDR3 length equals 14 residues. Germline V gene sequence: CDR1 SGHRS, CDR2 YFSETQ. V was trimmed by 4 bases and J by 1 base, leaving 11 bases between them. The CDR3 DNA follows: TGCGCCAGCAGCCGCGGGGTCCTCCAAGAGACCCAGTACTTC. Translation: CASSRGVLQETQYF. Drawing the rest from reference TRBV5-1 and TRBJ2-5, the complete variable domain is KAGVTQTPRYLIKTRGQQVTLSCSPISGHRSVSWYQQTPGQGLQFLFEYFSETQRNKGNFPGRFSGRQFSNSRSEMNVSTLELGDSALYLCASSRGVLQETQYFGPGTRLLVL.

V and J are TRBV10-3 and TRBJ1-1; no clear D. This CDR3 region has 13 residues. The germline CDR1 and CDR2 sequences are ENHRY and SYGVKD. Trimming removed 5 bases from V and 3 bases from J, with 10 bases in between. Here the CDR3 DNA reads TGTGCCATCAGTCCGAGGGAGGACACTGAAGCTTTCTTT. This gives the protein CAISPREDTEAFF.

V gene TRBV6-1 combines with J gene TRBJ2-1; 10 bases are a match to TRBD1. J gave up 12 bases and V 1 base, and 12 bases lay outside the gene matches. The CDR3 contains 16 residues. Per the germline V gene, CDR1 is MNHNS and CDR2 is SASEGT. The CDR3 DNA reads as TGTGCCAGCAGTGAAGGGAGGACAGGGGGAGGCGGTGGGCAGTTCTTC. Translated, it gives CASSEGRTGGGGGQFF.

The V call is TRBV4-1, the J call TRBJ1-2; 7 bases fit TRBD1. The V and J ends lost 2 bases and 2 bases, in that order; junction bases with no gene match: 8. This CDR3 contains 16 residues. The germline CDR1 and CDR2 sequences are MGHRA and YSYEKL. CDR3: CASSQPTEDRNYGYTF. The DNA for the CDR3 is TGCGCCAGCAGCCAACCGACGGAGGACAGGAACTATGGCTACACCTTC.

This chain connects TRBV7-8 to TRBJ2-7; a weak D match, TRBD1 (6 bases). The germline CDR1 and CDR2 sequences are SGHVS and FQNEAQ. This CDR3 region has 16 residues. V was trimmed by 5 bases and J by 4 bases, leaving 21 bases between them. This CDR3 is CASSLVSGGAPYEQYF. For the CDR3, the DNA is TGTGCCAGCAGCCTGGTATCTGGGGGCGCTCCTTACGAGCAGTACTTC.

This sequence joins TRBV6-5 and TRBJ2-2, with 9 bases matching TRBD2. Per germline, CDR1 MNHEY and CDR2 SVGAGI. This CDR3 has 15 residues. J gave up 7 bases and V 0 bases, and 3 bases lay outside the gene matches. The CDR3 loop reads CASSYSSGGDGELFF. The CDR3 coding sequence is TGTGCCAGCAGTTACTCTAGCGGGGGAGACGGGGAGCTGTTTTTT.

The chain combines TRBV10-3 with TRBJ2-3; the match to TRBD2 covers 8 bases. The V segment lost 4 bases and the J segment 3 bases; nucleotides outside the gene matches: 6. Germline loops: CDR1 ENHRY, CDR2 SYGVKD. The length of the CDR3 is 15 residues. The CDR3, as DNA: TGTGCCATCAGTGCGGCGGGACTAGGGACAGATACGCAGTATTTT. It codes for CAISAAGLGTDTQYF.

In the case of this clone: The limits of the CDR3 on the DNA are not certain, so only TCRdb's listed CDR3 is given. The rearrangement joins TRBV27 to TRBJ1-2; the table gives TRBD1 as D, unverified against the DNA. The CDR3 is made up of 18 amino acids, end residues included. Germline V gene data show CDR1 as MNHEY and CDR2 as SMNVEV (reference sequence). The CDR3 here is CASSPVHSTVLRAKGYTF.

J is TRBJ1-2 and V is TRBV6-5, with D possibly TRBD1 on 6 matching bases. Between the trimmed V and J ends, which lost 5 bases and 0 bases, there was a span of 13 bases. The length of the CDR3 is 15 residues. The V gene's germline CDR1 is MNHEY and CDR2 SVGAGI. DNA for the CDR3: TGTGCCAGCAGTCCCGACAGGAGAGCTAACTATGGCTACACCTTC. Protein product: CASSPDRRANYGYTF.

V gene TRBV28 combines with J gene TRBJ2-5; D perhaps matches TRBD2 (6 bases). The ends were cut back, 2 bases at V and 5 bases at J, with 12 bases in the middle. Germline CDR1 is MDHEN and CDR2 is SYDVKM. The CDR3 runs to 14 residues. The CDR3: CASSLRRVMETQYF. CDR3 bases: TGTGCCAGCAGTTTAAGGAGGGTAATGGAGACCCAGTACTTC.